The present TCR beta chain was sequenced within a study of T-cell memory formation after mild COVID-19. Broader study findings: Clones that contracted clustered mainly in CM and EM if CD4+ and in EMRA if CD8+.

TCRdb re-derived calls from the 5' RACE reads in MiXCR, one entry per CDR3 protein. The profile shows roughly 510,000 distinct CDR3 sequences, about 18% of them singletons. In regard to this clonotype: Its antigen is unidentified.

CDR1 and CDR2 (germline): MNHNS, SASEGT. The CDR3 extends over 14 amino acids. The V segment lost 8 bases and the J segment 3 bases; nucleotides outside the gene matches: 3. This chain links TRBV6-1 with TRBJ2-2, with TRBD1 matching over 10 bases. The clonotype comes from an adult woman who had mild COVID-19 (a few samples of this study predate the infection). Cell type and time point are not known. The sequenced sample was PBMCs or a T cell subset sorted from them (not recorded which). CDR3 loop: CASPGTGDTGELFF. The CDR3 nucleotides are TGTGCCAGCCCCGGGACAGGGGACACCGGGGAGCTGTTTTTT.